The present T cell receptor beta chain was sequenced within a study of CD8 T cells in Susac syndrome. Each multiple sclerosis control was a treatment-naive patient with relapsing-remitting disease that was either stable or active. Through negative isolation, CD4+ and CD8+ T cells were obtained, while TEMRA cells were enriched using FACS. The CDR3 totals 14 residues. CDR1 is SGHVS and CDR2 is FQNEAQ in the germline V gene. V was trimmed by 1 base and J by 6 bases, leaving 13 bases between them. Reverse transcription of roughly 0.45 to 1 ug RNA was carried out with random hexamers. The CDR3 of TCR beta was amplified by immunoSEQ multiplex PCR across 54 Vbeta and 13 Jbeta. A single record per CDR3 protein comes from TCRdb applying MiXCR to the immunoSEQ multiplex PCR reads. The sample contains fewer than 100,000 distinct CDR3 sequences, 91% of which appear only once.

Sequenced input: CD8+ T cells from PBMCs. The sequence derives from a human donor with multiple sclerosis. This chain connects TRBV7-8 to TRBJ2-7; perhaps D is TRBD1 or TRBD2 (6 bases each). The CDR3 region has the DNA TGTGCCAGCAGCTTAGGTGGGGGGCTCGGCGAGCAGTACTTC. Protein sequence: CASSLGGGLGEQYF. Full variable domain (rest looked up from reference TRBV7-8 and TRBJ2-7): GAGVSQSPRYKVAKRGQDVALRCDPISGHVSLFWYQQALGQGPEFLTYFQNEAQLDKSGLPSDRFFAERPEGSVSTLKIQRTQQEDSAVYLCASSLGGGLGEQYFGPGTRLTVT.